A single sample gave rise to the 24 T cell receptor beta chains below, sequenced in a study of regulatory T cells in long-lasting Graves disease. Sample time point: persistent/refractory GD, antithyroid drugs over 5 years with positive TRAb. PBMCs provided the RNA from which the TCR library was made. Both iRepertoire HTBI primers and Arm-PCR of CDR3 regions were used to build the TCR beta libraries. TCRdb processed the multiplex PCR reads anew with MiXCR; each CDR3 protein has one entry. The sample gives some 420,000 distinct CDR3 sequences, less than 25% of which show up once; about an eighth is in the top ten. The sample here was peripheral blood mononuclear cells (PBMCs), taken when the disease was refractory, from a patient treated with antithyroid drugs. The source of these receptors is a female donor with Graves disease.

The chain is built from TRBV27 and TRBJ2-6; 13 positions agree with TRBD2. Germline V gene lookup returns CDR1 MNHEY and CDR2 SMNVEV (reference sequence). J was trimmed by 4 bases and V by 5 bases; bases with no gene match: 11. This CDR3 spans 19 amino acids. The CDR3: CASSTQTSGRMLGANVLTF. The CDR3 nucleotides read TGTGCCAGCAGTACCCAGACTAGCGGGAGGATGTTAGGGGCCAACGTCCTGACTTTC.

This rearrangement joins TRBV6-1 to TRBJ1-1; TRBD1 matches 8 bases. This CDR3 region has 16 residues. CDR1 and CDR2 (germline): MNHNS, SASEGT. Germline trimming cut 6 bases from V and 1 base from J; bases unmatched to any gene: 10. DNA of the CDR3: TGTGCCAGCAGCTTAGCGGGACAGGATCCGAACACTGAAGCTTTCTTT. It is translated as CASSLAGQDPNTEAFF.

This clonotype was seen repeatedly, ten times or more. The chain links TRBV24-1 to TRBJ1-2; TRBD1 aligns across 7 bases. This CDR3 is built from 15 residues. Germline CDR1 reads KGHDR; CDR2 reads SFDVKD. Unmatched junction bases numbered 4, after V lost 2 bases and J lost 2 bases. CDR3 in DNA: TGTGCCACCAGTGATTCTTCAGGGGGAAACTATGGCTACACCTTC. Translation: CATSDSSGGNYGYTF.

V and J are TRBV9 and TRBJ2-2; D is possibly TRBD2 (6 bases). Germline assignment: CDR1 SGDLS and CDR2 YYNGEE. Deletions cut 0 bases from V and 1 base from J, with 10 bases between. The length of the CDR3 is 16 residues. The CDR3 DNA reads TGTGCCAGCAGCGTAGTGGGGGGAATGAACACCGGGGAGCTGTTTTTT. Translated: CASSVVGGMNTGELFF. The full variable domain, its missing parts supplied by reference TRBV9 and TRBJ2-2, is DSGVTQTPKHLITATGQRVTLRCSPRSGDLSVYWYQQSLDQGLQFLIQYYNGEERAKGNILERFSAQQFPDLHSELNLSSLELGDSALYFCASSVVGGMNTGELFFGEGSRLTVL.

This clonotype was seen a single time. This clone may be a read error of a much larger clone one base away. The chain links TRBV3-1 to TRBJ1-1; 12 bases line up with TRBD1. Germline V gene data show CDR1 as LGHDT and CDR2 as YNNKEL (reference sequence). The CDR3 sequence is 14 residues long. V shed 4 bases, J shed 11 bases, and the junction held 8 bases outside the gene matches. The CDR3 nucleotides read TGTGCCAGCAGCCGCGAAGGGACAGGGGGCACGGCTTTCTTT. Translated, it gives CASSREGTGGTAFF.

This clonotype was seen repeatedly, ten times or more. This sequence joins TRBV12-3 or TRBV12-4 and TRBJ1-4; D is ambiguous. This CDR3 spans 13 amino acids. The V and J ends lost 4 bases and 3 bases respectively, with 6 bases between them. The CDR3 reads CASSWTSNEKLFF. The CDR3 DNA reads TGTGCCAGCAGTTGGACCTCTAATGAAAAACTGTTTTTT.

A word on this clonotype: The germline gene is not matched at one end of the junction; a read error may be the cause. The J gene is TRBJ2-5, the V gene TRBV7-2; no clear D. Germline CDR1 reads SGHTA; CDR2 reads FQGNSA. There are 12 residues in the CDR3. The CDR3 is CASSLVGEAQYF. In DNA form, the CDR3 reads TGTGCCAGCAGCTTAGTCGGAGAGGCCCAGTACTTC.

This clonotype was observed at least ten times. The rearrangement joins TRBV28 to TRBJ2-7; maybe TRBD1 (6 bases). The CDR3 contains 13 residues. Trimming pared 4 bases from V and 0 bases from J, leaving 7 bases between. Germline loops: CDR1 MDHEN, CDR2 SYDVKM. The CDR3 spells CASSSDSSYEQYF. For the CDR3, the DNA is TGTGCCAGCAGTTCGGACAGCTCCTACGAGCAGTACTTC.

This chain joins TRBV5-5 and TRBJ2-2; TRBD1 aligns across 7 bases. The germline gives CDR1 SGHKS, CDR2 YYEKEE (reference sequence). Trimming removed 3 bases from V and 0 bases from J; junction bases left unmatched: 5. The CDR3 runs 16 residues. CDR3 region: CASSSLTGTNTGELFF. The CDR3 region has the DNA TGTGCCAGCAGCTCACTGACAGGGACGAACACCGGGGAGCTGTTTTTT.

In DNA, the CDR3 is TGTGCCTGGAGTAGGGGCTCTGCGAACACCGGGGAGCTGTTTTTT. Protein: CAWSRGSANTGELFF. The J gene is TRBJ2-2, the V gene TRBV30, with a possible D match to TRBD1 (5 bases). Germline V gene data show CDR1 as GTSNPN and CDR2 as SVGIG (reference sequence). This CDR3 is built from 15 residues. Trimming cost V 2 bases and J 0 bases, with 10 bases left between them.

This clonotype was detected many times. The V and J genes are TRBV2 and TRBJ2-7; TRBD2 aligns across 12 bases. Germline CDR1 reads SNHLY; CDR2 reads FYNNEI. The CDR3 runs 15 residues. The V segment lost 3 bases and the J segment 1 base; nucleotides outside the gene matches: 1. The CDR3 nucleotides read TGTGCCAGCAGTGAGACTAGCGGGGGTTCCTACGAGCAGTACTTC. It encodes CASSETSGGSYEQYF.

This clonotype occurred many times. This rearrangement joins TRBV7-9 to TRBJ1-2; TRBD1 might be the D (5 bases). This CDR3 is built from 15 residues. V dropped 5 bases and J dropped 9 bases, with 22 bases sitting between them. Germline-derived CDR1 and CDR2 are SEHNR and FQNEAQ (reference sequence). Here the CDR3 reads CASSRITGYFHRYTF. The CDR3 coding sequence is TGTGCCAGCAGCAGAATTACAGGATACTTTCATCGCTACACCTTC.

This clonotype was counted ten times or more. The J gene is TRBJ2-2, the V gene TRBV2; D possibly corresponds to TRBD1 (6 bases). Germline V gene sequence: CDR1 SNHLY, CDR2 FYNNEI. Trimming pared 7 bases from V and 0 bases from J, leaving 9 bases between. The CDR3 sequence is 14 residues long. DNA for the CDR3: TGTGCCAGCAAATGGACAGCGAACACCGGGGAGCTGTTTTTT. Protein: CASKWTANTGELFF. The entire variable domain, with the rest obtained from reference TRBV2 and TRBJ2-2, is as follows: EPEVTQTPSHQVTQMGQEVILRCVPISNHLYFYWYRQILGQKVEFLVSFYNNEISEKSEIFDDQFSVERPDGSNFTLKIRSTKLEDSAMYFCASKWTANTGELFFGEGSRLTVL.

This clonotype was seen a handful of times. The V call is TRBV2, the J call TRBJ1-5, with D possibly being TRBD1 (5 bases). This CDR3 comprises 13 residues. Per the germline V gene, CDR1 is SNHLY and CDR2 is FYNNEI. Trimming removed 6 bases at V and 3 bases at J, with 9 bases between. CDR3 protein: CASSIQDNQPQHF. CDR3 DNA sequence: TGTGCCAGCAGCATACAGGACAATCAGCCCCAGCATTTT.

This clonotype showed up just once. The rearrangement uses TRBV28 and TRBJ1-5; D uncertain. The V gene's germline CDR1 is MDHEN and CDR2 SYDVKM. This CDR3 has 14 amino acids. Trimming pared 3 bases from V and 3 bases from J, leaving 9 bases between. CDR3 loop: CASSFLGYNQPQHF. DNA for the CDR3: TGTGCCAGCAGTTTCCTAGGATACAATCAGCCCCAGCATTTT.

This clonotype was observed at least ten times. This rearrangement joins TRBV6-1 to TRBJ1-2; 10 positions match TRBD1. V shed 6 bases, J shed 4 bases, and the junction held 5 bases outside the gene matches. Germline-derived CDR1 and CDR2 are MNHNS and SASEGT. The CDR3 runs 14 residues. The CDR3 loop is CASRTGGRGYGYTF. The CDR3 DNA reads TGTGCCAGCAGGACAGGGGGCCGAGGCTATGGCTACACCTTC.

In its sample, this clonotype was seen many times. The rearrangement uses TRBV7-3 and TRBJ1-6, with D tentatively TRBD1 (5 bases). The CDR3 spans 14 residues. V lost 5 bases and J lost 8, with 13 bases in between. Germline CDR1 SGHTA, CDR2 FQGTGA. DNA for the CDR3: TGTGCCAGCAGCGCAGGGATAGGGGATTCACCCCTCCACTTT. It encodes CASSAGIGDSPLHF.

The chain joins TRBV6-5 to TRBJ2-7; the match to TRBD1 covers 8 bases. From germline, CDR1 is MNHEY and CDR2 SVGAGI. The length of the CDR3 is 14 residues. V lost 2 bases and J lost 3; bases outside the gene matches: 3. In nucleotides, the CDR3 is TGTGCCAGCAGTTACCAAGGACAGGGCTACGAGCAGTACTTC. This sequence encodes CASSYQGQGYEQYF.

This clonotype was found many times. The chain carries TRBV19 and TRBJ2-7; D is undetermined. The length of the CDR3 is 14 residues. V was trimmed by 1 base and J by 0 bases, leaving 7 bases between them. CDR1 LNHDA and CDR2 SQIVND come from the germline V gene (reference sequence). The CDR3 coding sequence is TGTGCCAGTAGTATAGCGTCAGACTCCTACGAGCAGTACTTC. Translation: CASSIASDSYEQYF.

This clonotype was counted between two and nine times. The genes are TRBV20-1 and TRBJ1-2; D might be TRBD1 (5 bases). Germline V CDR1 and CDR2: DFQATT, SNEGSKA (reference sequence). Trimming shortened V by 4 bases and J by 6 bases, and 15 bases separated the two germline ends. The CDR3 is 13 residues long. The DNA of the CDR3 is TGCAGTGCTATGCAAGGGGCAACGGATGGCTACACCTTC. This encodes CSAMQGATDGYTF.

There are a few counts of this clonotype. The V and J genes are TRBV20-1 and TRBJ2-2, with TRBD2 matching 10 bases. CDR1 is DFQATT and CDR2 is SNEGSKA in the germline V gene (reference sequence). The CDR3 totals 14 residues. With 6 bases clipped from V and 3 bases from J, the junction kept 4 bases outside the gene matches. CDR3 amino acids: CSASGTSDTGELFF. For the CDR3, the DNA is TGCAGTGCCTCCGGGACTAGCGACACCGGGGAGCTGTTTTTT.

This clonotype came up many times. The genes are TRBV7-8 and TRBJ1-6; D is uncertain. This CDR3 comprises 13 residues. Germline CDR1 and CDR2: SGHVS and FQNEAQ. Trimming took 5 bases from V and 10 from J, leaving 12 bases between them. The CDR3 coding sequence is TGTGCCAGCAGCCTGACCGGTTGGTCACCCCTCCACTTT. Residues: CASSLTGWSPLHF.

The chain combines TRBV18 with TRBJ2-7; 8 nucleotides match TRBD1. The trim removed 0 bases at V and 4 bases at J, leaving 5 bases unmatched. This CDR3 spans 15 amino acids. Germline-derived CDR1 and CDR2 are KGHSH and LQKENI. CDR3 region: CASSPPGQARYEQYF. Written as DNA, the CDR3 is TGTGCCAGCTCACCACCGGGACAGGCCCGATACGAGCAGTACTTC.

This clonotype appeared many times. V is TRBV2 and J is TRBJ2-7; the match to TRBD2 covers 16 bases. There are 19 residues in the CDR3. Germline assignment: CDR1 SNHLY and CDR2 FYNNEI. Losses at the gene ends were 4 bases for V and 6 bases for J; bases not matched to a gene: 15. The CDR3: CASSVSPGLAGGPPTEQYF. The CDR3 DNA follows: TGTGCCAGCAGTGTTTCTCCGGGACTAGCGGGGGGGCCCCCTACCGAGCAGTACTTC.